This passage covers 2 T cell receptor beta chains from one sample sequenced in a study of T cells in Graves' hyperthyroidism and ophthalmopathy. Amplification of TCR beta CDR3 regions used RNA as the template. TCR CDR3 regions were first amplified by RT-PCR with HTBI primers. TCRdb re-derived calls from the multiplex PCR reads in MiXCR, one entry per CDR3 protein. The repertoire holds around 97,000 distinct CDR3 sequences, about 45% seen once, with approximately 24% in the top ten. Sequenced material: blood. The receptors were sampled from a man aged 40-49 years with Graves' hyperthyroidism.

This clonotype came up once. The chain couples TRBV20-1 to TRBJ2-5; TRBD1 might be the D (6 bases). V was shortened by 2 bases and J by 5 bases, with 15 bases between the two germline ends. Looked up from germline, CDR1 is DFQATT and CDR2 is SNEGSKA (reference sequence). This CDR3 spans 14 amino acids. The chain's CDR3 is CSARRTAAGETQYF. The CDR3 DNA reads as TGCAGTGCTAGAAGGACAGCGGCAGGGGAGACCCAGTACTTC.

In its sample, this clonotype was seen a few times. The J gene is TRBJ1-5, the V gene TRBV7-8; D possibly corresponds to TRBD1 (5 bases). The V end was cut by 11 bases, the J end by 4 bases, with 21 bases between. CDR3 length: 15 residues. The germline V gene has CDR1 SGHVS and CDR2 FQNEAQ. CDR3 loop: CAWSVLGLQNQPQHF. In nucleotides, the CDR3 is TGTGCCTGGAGTGTATTGGGACTGCAAAATCAGCCCCAGCATTTT.